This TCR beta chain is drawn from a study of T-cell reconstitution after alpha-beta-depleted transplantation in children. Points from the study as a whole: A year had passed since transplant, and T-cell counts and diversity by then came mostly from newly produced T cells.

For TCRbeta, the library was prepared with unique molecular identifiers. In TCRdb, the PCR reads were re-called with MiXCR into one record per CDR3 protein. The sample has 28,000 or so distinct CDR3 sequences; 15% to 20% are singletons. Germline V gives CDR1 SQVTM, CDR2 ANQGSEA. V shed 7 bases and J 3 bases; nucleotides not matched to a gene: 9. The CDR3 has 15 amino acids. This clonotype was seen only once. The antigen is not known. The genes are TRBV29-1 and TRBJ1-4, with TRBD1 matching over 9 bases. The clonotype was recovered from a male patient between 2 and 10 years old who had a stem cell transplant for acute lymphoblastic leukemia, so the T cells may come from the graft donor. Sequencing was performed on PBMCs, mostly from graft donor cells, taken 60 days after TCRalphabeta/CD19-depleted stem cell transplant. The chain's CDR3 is CSAMDRGSANEKLFF. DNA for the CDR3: TGCAGCGCGATGGACAGGGGATCGGCTAATGAAAAACTGTTTTTT.